The clone carrying this TCR beta chain was detected ten times or more. Disease duration under 2 months; hyperthyroidism patients were aged 18 to 65. Patients with uncontrolled infections, other autoimmune diseases, pregnancy or lactation were excluded. RNA transcripts were the template for amplifying TCR beta CDR3 regions. During a first-round RT-PCR of the TCR CDR3, the HTBI primer set was used. One entry per CDR3 protein, called by TCRdb with MiXCR from the multiplex PCR reads. The table records 650,000 to 850,000 distinct CDR3 sequences, approximately 18% of them present only once. The data stem from a study of T cells in Graves' hyperthyroidism and ophthalmopathy. Study in general: The initial diagnosis was the point when peripheral blood was collected, ahead of any treatment.

This sequence originates from a woman in her 50s with Graves' hyperthyroidism that later progressed to Graves' ophthalmopathy. Sequencing was performed on blood.

For the CDR3, the DNA is TGTGCCAGCAGTGGTCTCCTAGAGGGGGAGACCCAGTACTTC. This codes for CASSGLLEGETQYF. The chain couples TRBV6-1 to TRBJ2-5, with D tentatively TRBD1 or TRBD2 (5 bases each). CDR3 length: 14 residues. Germline V lookup: CDR1 MNHNS, CDR2 SASEGT. V was clipped by 4 bases and J by 5 bases, with 14 bases between them.